The sequence of this TCR beta chain was determined in a study of regulatory T cells in long-lasting Graves disease. Study findings and constraints: Persistent cases of Graves' showed reduced TCR diversity relative to newly diagnosed patients. Possibly, accuracy suffered from the small sample size.

This clonotype was seen only a few times. Its antigen is as yet unknown. Library construction for TCR beta used iRepertoire HTBI primers and Arm-PCR of CDR3 regions. TCRdb reanalysed the multiplex PCR reads using MiXCR and keeps one entry per CDR3 protein. The table records 600,000 to 850,000 distinct CDR3 sequences, 25% to 35% of them present only once. The time point: persistent/refractory GD, antithyroid drugs over 5 years with positive TRAb. From RNA extracted from PBMCs, the TCR library was made. The CDR3 runs to 13 residues. With 5 bases removed from V and 7 bases from J, the gap between germline ends came to 14 bases. Germline V CDR1 and CDR2: SGHTA, FQGTGA.

Sequenced material: peripheral blood mononuclear cells (PBMCs), taken when the disease was refractory, from a patient treated with antithyroid drugs. This receptor was taken from a female donor with Graves disease. This chain joins TRBV7-3 and TRBJ1-1; D is perhaps TRBD1 (6 bases). CDR3 protein: CASSKGGVNEAFF. The CDR3 region has the DNA TGTGCCAGCAGCAAAGGGGGGGTTAATGAAGCTTTCTTT.